The 11 T cell receptor beta chains in this list originate from one sample, sequenced in a study of sequential checkpoint blockade in melanoma. This table comes from immunoSEQ multiplex PCR, and its TCRdb copy is limited to in-frame clones, with some not included. This table has around 710 clones, around a fifth appearing once. As to treatment: randomized to nivolumab then ipilimumab (arm A) or the reverse (arm B). The sample here was tumor tissue (inferred from file names), taken from a patient given nivolumab and ipilimumab in sequence. The receptor source for this set is a human donor with melanoma.

This clone was observed a few times. A read error may produce the germline difference seen at one junction end. This chain connects TRBV29-1 to TRBJ2-7; 11 bases map to TRBD2. Germline lookup yields CDR1 SQVTM and CDR2 ANQGSEA. The CDR3 is 13 amino acids. In DNA form, the CDR3 reads TGCAGCGCTGAACTAGCGGGAGCTTGGGAGCAGTACTTC. The encoded protein is CSAELAGAWEQYF.

This chain connects TRBV6-8 to TRBJ1-2; a weak D match, TRBD1 (6 bases). CDR3 size: 14 residues. Germline CDR1 is MNHGY and CDR2 is SAAAGT. V lost 7 bases and J lost 5, with 17 bases in between. CDR3 residues: CASNQPSRGYGYTF. The CDR3 DNA reads TGTGCCAGCAATCAACCGAGTAGGGGGTATGGCTACACCTTC.

The chain links TRBV10-3 to TRBJ2-7; either TRBD1 or TRBD2 may fit D (5 bases each). The germline V and J ends were trimmed by 2 bases and 3 bases, with 5 bases remaining between them. Germline V lookup: CDR1 ENHRY, CDR2 SYGVKD. The CDR3 runs to 12 residues. The CDR3 sequence: CAISEGGYEQYF. CDR3 nucleotide sequence: TGTGCCATCAGTGAGGGGGGCTACGAGCAGTACTTC.

This clone turned up a few times. The genes are TRBV6-8 and TRBJ2-1, with 8 bases aligning to TRBD2. Germline-derived CDR1 and CDR2 are MNHGY and SAAAGT. The CDR3 totals 19 residues. V was pared by 3 bases and J by 7 bases, with 20 bases of the junction left unmatched. The CDR3 bases are TGTGCCAGCAGTTATAAAATACTCCTTGGCGGGGGGATTCGGAATGAGCAGTTCTTC. It yields the protein CASSYKILLGGGIRNEQFF.

The chain carries TRBV7-6 and TRBJ1-3; 7 bases map to TRBD1. Germline loops: CDR1 SGHVS, CDR2 FNYEAQ. This CDR3 comprises 15 residues. The V gene end was trimmed by 8 bases and the J gene end by 1 base; junction bases not matched to a gene: 8. The CDR3: CASRQGGSSGNTIYF. The CDR3 coding sequence is TGTGCCAGCCGACAGGGAGGCTCTTCTGGAAACACCATATATTTT.

The chain uses TRBV12-1 and TRBJ1-4; TRBD1, the D gene given by the table, was not confirmed from the DNA. TRBV12-1 is reported as a pseudogene. CDR3 length: 15 amino acids. The CDR3 region is CASSCLRDKKRKLFF. CDR3 nucleotides: TGTGCCAGCAGCTGTCTCCGGGACAAAAAACGAAAACTGTTTTTT.

This clone counts as medium-sized. The V gene is TRBV9, the J gene TRBJ2-3, with D tentatively TRBD1 (7 bases). Germline V gene sequence: CDR1 SGDLS, CDR2 YYNGEE. V was clipped by 2 bases and J by 3 bases, with 13 bases between them. There are 15 residues in the CDR3. The CDR3 DNA is TGTGCCAGCAGCGTGGAGGGGGCGCGGACAGATACGCAGTATTTT. Amino acid sequence: CASSVEGARTDTQYF. Combining the CDR3 with reference TRBV9 and TRBJ2-3 gives the whole variable domain DSGVTQTPKHLITATGQRVTLRCSPRSGDLSVYWYQQSLDQGLQFLIQYYNGEERAKGNILERFSAQQFPDLHSELNLSSLELGDSALYFCASSVEGARTDTQYFGPGTRLTVL.

Judged by abundance, this clone is large. The rearrangement uses TRBV11-3 and TRBJ2-5; 8 nucleotides match TRBD2. V gave up 3 bases and J gave up 5 bases; unmatched junction bases: 8. The CDR3 runs to 15 residues. Germline V gives CDR1 SGHNT, CDR2 YENEEA. CDR3: CASSLAGGARETQYF. For the CDR3, the DNA is TGTGCCAGCAGCTTGGCCGGGGGGGCTAGGGAGACCCAGTACTTC.

The V call is TRBV30, the J call TRBJ2-7; D unresolved. V lost 1 base and J lost 5, with 15 bases in between. The CDR3 has 14 residues. The germline gives CDR1 GTSNPN, CDR2 SVGIG (reference sequence). CDR3: CAWSGLPSPHEQYF. The DNA of the CDR3 is TGTGCCTGGAGTGGACTTCCCAGTCCTCACGAGCAGTACTTC.

This rearrangement joins TRBV29-1 to TRBJ2-1, with 9 bases aligning to TRBD1. Germline values: CDR1 SQVTM, CDR2 ANQGSEA. The CDR3 is 12 residues long. V shed 4 bases, J shed 12 bases, and the junction held 7 bases outside the gene matches. This CDR3 reads CSVAGQGIRQFF. The CDR3 DNA is TGCAGCGTTGCCGGACAGGGGATCAGGCAGTTCTTC.

This clone is labeled as large (0.1 to 1%). V usage is TRBV6-8 and J usage is TRBJ2-7, with a weak D call TRBD2 (5 bases). Trimming stripped 5 bases from V and 5 bases from J, with 10 bases between. Germline V gene lookup returns CDR1 MNHGY and CDR2 SAAAGT. CDR3 length: 12 residues. The CDR3 here is CASSEYGNEQYF. CDR3 nucleotide sequence: TGTGCCAGCAGTGAGTACGGGAACGAGCAGTACTTC.